This TCR beta chain is drawn from a study of molecular identifiers for immune sequencing clone quantification. Study-wide points: Clone sizes that are highly expanded could be underestimated when identical TCR molecules share a barcode.

The CDR3 contains 15 residues. V lost 0 bases to trimming and J lost 5 bases, with 11 bases between them. Germline lookup yields CDR1 LGHNA and CDR2 YNFKEQ. The count of this clonotype is one. As yet, its antigen is unknown. Libraries used roughly 18,000 to 1,000,000 sorted naive CD8 T cells and 10%, 30% or 50% RNA input. From the PCR reads, TCRdb called clonotypes with MiXCR, one entry per CDR3 protein. The data show around 470,000 distinct CDR3 sequences, with 20% to 25% seen just once and 0.84% held by the top ten. The TCR was taken from a human donor in good health. Some libraries in this study had Jurkat cell RNA spiked in. The sample taken for sequencing was naive CD8+ T cells from blood, with Jurkat cell RNA spiked in. The subset was: FACS-sorted CD8+CD4-CCR7+CD45RA+ naive T cells. This chain uses TRBV4-2 with TRBJ1-5; D is unresolved. CDR3 protein: CASSQDTEDYQPQHF. In DNA, the CDR3 is TGTGCCAGCAGCCAAGATACGGAGGATTATCAGCCCCAGCATTTT.